The rows below give T cell receptor beta chains drawn from one sample of a study of sequential checkpoint blockade in melanoma. The assay was immunoSEQ multiplex PCR, and TCRdb's table has in-frame clones only and misses some. The profile shows over 8,000 clones, around 75% of them singletons. The input for sequencing was CD8+ T cells sorted from blood (inferred from file names), taken from a patient given nivolumab and ipilimumab in sequence. These receptors were obtained from a human donor with melanoma. The conserved cysteine and the conserved F or W are not part of the CDR3 here. The D gene is left open where the match is weak.

d_call,j_call,v_call,cdr3_aa
TRBD1,TRBJ1-2,TRBV7-9,ASSSTGDLLGGYT
TRBD1,TRBJ1-2,TRBV5-4,ASSLEGQADGYT
TRBD1,TRBJ1-1,TRBV29-1,SVETGGATEAF
TRBD1,TRBJ1-5,TRBV18,ASSPPGQGAYQPQH
.,.,TRBV7-9,ASSLDGDYEQY
TRBD2,TRBJ2-7,TRBV27,ASRKTGGTFSYEQY
.,TRBJ1-2,TRBV19,ASSASRPLYGYT
.,TRBJ1-2,TRBV18,ASSPAGLDGYT
TRBD1,TRBJ1-1,TRBV6-6,ASSWTGSGLSTEAF
TRBD2,TRBJ2-6,TRBV15,ATSRDPSGFSGANVLT
.,TRBJ2-7,TRBV4-2,ASSFSVGALLEQY
.,TRBJ1-2,TRBV9,ASSDRDGYT
.,TRBJ2-1,TRBV7-2,ASSFGLADNNEQF
TRBD2,TRBJ2-3,TRBV13,ASSSFLGEGLFPDTQY
.,TRBJ2-7,TRBV11-1,ASSLGGHEQY
.,TRBJ1-1,TRBV19,ASNTNTEAF
TRBD2,TRBJ2-1,TRBV9,ASSVREGSINEQF
.,TRBJ1-5,TRBV9,ASSVGTNQPQH
TRBD2,TRBJ2-1,TRBV19,ASSIGGGGEQF
TRBD2,TRBJ2-7,TRBV27,ASSPTSGRANEQY
.,TRBJ2-1,TRBV9,ASSVDSGVLYNEQF
.,TRBJ2-7,TRBV10-2,ASSAIAANYEQY
TRBD2,TRBJ2-1,TRBV7-9,ASRHTAGVYNEQF
TRBD2,TRBJ2-1,TRBV4-1,ASSQDVATSEYNEQF
TRBD1,TRBJ2-7,TRBV30,AWTREGQMSYEQY
TRBD1,TRBJ1-1,TRBV5-4,ASSSGQTNTEAF
.,TRBJ2-1,TRBV29-1,SVVPGLDEQF
TRBD2,TRBJ2-1,TRBV4-1,ASSQVTSGSQEQF
TRBD1,TRBJ2-3,TRBV10-3,AISGSIGGQGATDTQY
TRBD2,TRBJ2-7,TRBV7-9,ASSYEAGAAYEQY
.,TRBJ2-7,TRBV11-2,ASSFTTSTSYEQY
TRBD1,TRBJ1-5,TRBV19,ASTWGQEVWFQPQH
TRBD2,TRBJ2-1,TRBV5-6,ASSLSSGRAYNEQF
.,TRBJ1-2,TRBV14,ASSRFRTGLDGYT
.,TRBJ1-3,TRBV19,ASEGGGNTIY
TRBD1,TRBJ2-7,TRBV19,ASSARDRNYEQY
TRBD2,TRBJ2-2,TRBV5-1,ASSVGLAANTGELF
TRBD1,TRBJ2-1,TRBV4-1,ASSQDWTGTGDNNEQF
TRBD2,TRBJ2-2,TRBV29-1,SVDGLAGEGANTGELF
TRBD1,TRBJ1-1,TRBV13,ASRVGRGLTEAF
TRBD1,TRBJ2-7,TRBV5-4,ASSYPGQSYEQY
.,TRBJ2-1,TRBV30,AWSVLVGREGLDNEQF
.,TRBJ2-7,TRBV6-5,ASGPGGALGEQY
.,TRBJ2-7,TRBV5-6,ASSLTGFAYEQY
TRBD2,TRBJ2-7,TRBV7-3,ASSSGLAPSYEQY
.,TRBJ2-3,TRBV15,ATSRVGAASTDTQY